This T cell receptor (beta chain) is drawn from a study of CD8 T cells in Susac syndrome. Notes on the study in general: A relatively small number of individuals underwent TCR sequencing and HLA analysis.

This clonotype has a single count. Its antigen is not identified. V was trimmed by 7 bases and J by 11 bases, leaving 4 bases between them. This CDR3 comprises 8 residues. CDR1 is SGHDT, CDR2 YYEEEE, per germline. Sequencing of TCR beta covered CD8+ and CD4+ T cells obtained from blood. Controls comprised healthy donors matched for age and sex. RNA amounts of 0.5 to 1 ug underwent reverse transcription with random hexamers. With immunoSEQ multiplex PCR, TCR beta CDR3 was amplified across 54 Vbeta and 13 Jbeta. TCRdb itself ran the immunoSEQ multiplex PCR reads through MiXCR, one entry per CDR3 protein. Of some 170,000 distinct CDR3 sequences in the sample, over 85% were seen once.

V and J are TRBV5-6 and TRBJ1-5; D uncertain. Sequencing was carried out using CD4+ T cells from PBMCs. The clonotype originates from a human donor in good health. The CDR3, as DNA: TGTGCCAGCGTAACCCAGCATTTT. Its translation: CASVTQHF.